The T cell receptor (beta chain) under discussion was sequenced for a study of CD8 T cells in Susac syndrome. The study's findings and limits: Within total CD8+ repertoires, sixteen Susac-specific public clones were found, and within CD8+ TEMRA repertoires, five. In its TCR sequencing and HLA analysis, the study acknowledged that the number of individuals was relatively small.

In contrast to the negatively isolated CD8+ and CD4+ T cells, TEMRA cells were FACS-enriched. The germline V and J ends were trimmed by 1 base and 5 bases, with 7 bases remaining between them. The CDR3 covers 13 residues. The V gene's germline CDR1 is SGHVS and CDR2 FNYEAQ. The RNA input was 0.5 to 1 ug, and it was reverse transcribed with random hexamers. Using its own MiXCR run on the immunoSEQ multiplex PCR reads, TCRdb lists one record per CDR3 protein. The sample records about 110,000 distinct CDR3 sequences, approximately 95% being singletons. Of note for this clonotype: Its specificity is unknown.

The sequence derives from a human donor with Susac syndrome. The sample was CD8+ T cells from PBMCs. This chain joins TRBV7-6 and TRBJ2-3, with D possibly matching TRBD2 (5 bases). The CDR3 sequence: CASSLDRGDTQYF. The CDR3 region has the DNA TGTGCCAGCAGCTTAGACCGGGGAGATACGCAGTATTTT.